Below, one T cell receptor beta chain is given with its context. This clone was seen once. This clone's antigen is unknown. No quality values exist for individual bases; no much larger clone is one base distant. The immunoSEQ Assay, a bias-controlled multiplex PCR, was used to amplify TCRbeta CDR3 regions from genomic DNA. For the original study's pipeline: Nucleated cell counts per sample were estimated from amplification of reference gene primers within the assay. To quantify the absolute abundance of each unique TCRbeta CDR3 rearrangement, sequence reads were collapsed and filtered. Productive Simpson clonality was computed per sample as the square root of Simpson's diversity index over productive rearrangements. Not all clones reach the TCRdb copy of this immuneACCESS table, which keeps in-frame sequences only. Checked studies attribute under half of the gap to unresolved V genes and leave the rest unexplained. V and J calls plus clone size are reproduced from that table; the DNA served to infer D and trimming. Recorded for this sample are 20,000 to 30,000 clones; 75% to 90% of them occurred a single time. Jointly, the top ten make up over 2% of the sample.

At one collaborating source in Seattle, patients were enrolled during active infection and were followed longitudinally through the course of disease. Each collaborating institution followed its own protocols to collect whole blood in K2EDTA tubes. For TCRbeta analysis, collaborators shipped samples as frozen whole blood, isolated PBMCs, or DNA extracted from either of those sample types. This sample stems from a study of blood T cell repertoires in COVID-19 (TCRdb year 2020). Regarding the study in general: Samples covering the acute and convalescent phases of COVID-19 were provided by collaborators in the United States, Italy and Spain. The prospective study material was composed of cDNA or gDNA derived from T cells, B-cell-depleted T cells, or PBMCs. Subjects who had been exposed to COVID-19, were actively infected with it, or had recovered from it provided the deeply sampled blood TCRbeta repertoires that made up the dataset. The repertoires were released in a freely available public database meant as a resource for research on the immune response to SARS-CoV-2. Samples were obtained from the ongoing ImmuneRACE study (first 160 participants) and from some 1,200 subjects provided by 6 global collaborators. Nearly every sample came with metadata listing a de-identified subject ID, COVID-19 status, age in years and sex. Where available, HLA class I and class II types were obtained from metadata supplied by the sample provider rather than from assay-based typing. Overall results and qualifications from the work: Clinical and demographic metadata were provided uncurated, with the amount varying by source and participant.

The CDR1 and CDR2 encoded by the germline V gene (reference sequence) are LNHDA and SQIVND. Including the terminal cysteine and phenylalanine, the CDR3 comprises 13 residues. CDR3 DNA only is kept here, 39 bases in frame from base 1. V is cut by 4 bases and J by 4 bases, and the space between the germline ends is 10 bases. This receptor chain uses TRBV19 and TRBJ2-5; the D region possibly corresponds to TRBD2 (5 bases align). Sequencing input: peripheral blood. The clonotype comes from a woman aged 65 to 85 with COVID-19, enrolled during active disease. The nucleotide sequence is TGTGCCAGTAGTAGCGGGCCCCGAGAGACCCAGTACTTC. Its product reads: CASSSGPRETQYF.